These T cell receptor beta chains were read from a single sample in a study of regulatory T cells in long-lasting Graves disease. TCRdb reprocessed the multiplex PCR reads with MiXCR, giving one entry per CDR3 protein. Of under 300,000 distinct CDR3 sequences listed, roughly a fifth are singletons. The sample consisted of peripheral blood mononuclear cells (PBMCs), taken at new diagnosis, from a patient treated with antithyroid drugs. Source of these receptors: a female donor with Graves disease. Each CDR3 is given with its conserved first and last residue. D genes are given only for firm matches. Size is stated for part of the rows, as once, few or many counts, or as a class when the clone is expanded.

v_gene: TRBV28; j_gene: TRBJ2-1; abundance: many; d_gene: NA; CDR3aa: CASTSAYNEQFF; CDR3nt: TGTGCCAGCACTAGCGCCTACAATGAGCAGTTCTTC
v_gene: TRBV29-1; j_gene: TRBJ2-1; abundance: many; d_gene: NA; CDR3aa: CSVDDETSAREQFF; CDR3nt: TGCAGCGTTGATGACGAGACTAGTGCCCGTGAGCAGTTCTTC
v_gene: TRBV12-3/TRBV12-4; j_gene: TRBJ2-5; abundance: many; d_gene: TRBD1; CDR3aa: CASSGDRGDETQYF; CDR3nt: TGTGCCAGCAGTGGAGACAGGGGAGACGAGACCCAGTACTTC
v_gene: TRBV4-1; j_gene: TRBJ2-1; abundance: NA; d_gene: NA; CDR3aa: CASSQGTGEYNEQFF; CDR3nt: TGCGCCAGCAGCCAAGGGACCGGGGAGTACAATGAGCAGTTCTTC
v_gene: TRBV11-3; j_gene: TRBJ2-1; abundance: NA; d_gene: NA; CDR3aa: CASSFSDSEWEQFF; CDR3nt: TGTGCCAGCAGCTTCTCGGACAGCGAATGGGAGCAGTTCTTC
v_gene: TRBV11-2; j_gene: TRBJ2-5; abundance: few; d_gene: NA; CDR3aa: CASSLDEGGETQYF; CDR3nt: TGTGCCAGCAGCTTAGATGAAGGCGGGGAGACCCAGTACTTC
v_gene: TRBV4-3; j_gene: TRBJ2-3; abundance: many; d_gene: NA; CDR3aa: CASSPSQDTQYF; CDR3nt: TGCGCCAGCAGCCCCTCCCAGGATACGCAGTATTTT
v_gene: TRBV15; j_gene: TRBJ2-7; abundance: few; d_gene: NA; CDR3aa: CATSRQRVGSYEQYF; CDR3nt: TGTGCCACCAGCAGGCAGAGGGTGGGGTCCTACGAGCAGTACTTC
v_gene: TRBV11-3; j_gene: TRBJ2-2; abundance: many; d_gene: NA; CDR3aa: CASSLLGAGELFF; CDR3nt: TGTGCCAGCAGCTTATTGGGTGCCGGGGAGCTGTTTTTT
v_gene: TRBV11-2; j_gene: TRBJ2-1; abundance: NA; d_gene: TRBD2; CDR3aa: CASSLDLGLAGQSSYNEQFF; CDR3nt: TGTGCCAGCAGCTTAGATCTGGGACTAGCGGGACAGAGCTCCTACAATGAGCAGTTCTTC
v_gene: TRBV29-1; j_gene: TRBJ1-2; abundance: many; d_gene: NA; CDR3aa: CSVDKGPQPRGGYTF; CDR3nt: TGCAGCGTTGACAAAGGCCCCCAGCCCCGGGGAGGCTACACCTTC
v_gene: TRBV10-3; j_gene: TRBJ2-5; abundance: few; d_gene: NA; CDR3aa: CAISQPQETQYF; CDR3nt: TGTGCCATCAGTCAGCCCCAAGAGACCCAGTACTTC
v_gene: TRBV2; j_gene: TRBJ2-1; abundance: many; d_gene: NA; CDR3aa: CASTGNRLNEQFF; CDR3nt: TGTGCCAGTACAGGGAATAGGCTCAATGAGCAGTTCTTC
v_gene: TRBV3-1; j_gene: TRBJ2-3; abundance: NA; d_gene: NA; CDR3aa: CASSLWTSTDTQYF; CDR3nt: TGTGCCAGCAGCCTTTGGACTAGCACAGATACGCAGTATTTT
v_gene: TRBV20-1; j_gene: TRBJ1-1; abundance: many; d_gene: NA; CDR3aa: CSARDPRYTEAFF; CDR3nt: TGCAGTGCTAGAGACCCCCGGTACACTGAAGCTTTCTTT
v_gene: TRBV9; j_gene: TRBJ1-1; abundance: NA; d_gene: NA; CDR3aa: CASSPEGGNTEAFF; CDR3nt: TGTGCCAGCAGCCCCGAGGGGGGGAACACTGAAGCTTTCTTT
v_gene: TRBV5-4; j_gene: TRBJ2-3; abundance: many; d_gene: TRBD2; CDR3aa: CASSSGLVAGTDTQYF; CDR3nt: TGTGCCAGCAGTTCGGGACTAGTCGCTGGCACAGATACGCAGTATTTT
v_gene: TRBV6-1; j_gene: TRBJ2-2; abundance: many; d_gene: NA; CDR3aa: CASRVRQVNTGELFF; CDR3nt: TGTGCCAGCAGGGTTAGACAGGTTAACACCGGGGAGCTGTTTTTT
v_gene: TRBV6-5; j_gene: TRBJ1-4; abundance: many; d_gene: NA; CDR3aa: CASSFRDEKLFF; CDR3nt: TGTGCCAGCAGTTTCAGGGATGAAAAACTGTTTTTT
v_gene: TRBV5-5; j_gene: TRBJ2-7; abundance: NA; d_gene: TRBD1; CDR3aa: CASSRQGIGYEQYF; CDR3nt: TGTGCCAGCAGCAGACAGGGGATTGGGTACGAGCAGTACTTC
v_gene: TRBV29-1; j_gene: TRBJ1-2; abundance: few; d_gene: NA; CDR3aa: CSVEVRQKVSGYTF; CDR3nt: TGCAGCGTTGAAGTTCGTCAGAAGGTCAGCGGCTACACCTTC
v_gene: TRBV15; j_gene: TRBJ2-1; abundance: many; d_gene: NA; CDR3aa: CATSRRTDPIHNEQFF; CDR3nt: TGTGCCACCAGCCGCCGGACGGACCCAATACACAATGAGCAGTTCTTC
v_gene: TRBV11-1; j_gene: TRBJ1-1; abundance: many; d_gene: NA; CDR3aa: CASSWGGPHTEAFF; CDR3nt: TGTGCCAGCAGCTGGGGGGGTCCCCACACTGAAGCTTTCTTT
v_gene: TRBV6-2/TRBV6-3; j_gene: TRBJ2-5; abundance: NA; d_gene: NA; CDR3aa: CASSYGGVGAQETQYF; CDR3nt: TGTGCCAGCAGTTACGGGGGAGTAGGGGCTCAAGAGACCCAGTACTTC
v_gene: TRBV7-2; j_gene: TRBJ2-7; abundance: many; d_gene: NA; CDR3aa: CTSSLGGGEQYF; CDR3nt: TGTACCAGCAGCTTAGGAGGGGGCGAGCAGTACTTC